This T cell receptor (beta chain) was retrieved from a study of T cells expressing NK-cell markers. Looking at the study overall: Sorted T-cell subsets CD3+CD56+NKG2C+, CD3+CD56+NKG2C- and CD3+CD56-NKG2C+ were TCR beta-sequenced. Whole-study findings and limits: Questions lingered over whether expanded NKG2C+ T cell clones were HCMV-specific. As a fraction of CD8+ T cells, dominant NKG2C+ clonotypes reached roughly 1.0-7.5% in about six donors.

The CDR3 has 16 amino acids. Germline values: CDR1 LNHDA, CDR2 SQIVND (reference sequence). TCRdb reprocessed the 5' RACE reads; each CDR3 protein has one entry and no DNA is given. Its table lists about 390,000 distinct CDR3 sequences. Notes on this clonotype: Its antigen remains unknown.

The sample taken for sequencing was blood T cells: a sorted CD56 or NKG2C T cell subset, CD4+ or CD8+ T cells, or bulk PBMC T cells (not recorded which). The source of this sequence is a woman aged 45 to 65 in good health. The gene calls are TRBV19 and TRBJ1-5; TCRdb's assignment of TRBD1 cannot be checked, as there is no DNA. CDR3 residues: CASIPTGARSNQPQHF. The complete variable domain, with remaining parts taken from reference TRBV19 and TRBJ1-5, reads DGGITQSPKYLFRKEGQNVTLSCEQNLNHDAMYWYRQDPGQGLRLIYYSQIVNDFQKGDIAEGYSVSREKKESFPLTVTSAQKNPTAFYLCASIPTGARSNQPQHFGDGTRLSIL.